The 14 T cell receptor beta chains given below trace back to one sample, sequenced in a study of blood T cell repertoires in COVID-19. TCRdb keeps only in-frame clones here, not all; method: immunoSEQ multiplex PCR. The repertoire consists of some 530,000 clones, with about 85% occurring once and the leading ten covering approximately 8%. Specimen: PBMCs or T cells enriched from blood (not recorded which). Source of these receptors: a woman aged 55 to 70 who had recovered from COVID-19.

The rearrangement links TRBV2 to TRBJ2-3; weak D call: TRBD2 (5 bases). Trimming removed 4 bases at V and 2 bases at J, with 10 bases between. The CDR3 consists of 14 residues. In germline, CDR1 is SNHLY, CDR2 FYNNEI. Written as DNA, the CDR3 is TGTGCCAGCAGTGCGCTAGCAAACACAGATACGCAGTATTTT. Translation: CASSALANTDTQYF.

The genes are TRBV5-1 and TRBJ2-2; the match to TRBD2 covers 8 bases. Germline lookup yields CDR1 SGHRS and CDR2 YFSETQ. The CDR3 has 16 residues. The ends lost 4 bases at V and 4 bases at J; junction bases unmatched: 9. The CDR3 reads CASSRLTSDATGELFF. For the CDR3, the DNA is TGCGCCAGCAGCCGACTGACTAGCGATGCCACCGGGGAGCTGTTTTTT.

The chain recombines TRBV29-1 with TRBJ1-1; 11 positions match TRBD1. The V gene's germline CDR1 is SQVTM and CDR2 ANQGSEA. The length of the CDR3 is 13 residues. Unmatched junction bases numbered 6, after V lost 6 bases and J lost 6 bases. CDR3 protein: CSVPGTGGAEAFF. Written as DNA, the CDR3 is TGCAGCGTGCCCGGGACAGGGGGAGCTGAAGCTTTCTTT.

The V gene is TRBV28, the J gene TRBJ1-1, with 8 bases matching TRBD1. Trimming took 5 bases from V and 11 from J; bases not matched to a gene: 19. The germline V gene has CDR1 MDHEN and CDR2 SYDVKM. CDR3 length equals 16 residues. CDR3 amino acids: CASSPLGGRGPPGAFF. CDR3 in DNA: TGTGCCAGCAGTCCCCTCGGGGGCAGGGGGCCCCCGGGGGCTTTCTTT. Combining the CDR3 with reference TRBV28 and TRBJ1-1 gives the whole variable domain DVKVTQSSRYLVKRTGEKVFLECVQDMDHENMFWYRQDPGLGLRLIYFSYDVKMKEKGDIPEGYSVSREKKERFSLILESASTNQTSMYLCASSPLGGRGPPGAFFGQGTRLTVV.

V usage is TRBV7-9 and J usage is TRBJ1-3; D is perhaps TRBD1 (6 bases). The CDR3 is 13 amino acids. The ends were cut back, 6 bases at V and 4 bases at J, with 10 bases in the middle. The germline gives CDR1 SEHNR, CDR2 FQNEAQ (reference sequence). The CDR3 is CASSRGSGNTIYF. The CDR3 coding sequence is TGTGCCAGCAGTAGGGGGAGCGGAAACACCATATATTTT.

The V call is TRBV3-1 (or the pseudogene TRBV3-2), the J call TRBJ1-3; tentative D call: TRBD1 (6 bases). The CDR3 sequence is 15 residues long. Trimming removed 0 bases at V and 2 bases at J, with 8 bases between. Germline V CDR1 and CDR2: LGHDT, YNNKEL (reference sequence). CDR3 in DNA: TGTGCCAGCAGCCAAGATCCAGGGGCTGGAAACACCATATATTTT. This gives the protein CASSQDPGAGNTIYF.

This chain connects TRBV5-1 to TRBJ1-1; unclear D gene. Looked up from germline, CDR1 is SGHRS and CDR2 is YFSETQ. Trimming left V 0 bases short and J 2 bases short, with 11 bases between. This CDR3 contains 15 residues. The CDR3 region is CASSLGLGVNTEAFF. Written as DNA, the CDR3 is TGCGCCAGCAGCTTGGGGCTCGGGGTAAACACTGAAGCTTTCTTT. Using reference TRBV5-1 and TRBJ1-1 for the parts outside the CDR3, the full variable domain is KAGVTQTPRYLIKTRGQQVTLSCSPISGHRSVSWYQQTPGQGLQFLFEYFSETQRNKGNFPGRFSGRQFSNSRSEMNVSTLELGDSALYLCASSLGLGVNTEAFFGQGTRLTVV.

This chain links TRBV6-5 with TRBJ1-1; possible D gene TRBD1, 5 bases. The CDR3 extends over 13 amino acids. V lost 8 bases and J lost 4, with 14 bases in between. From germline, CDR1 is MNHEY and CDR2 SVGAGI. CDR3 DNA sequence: TGTGCCAGCCTGGCGGGGGGTAGCACTGAAGCTTTCTTT. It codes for CASLAGGSTEAFF.

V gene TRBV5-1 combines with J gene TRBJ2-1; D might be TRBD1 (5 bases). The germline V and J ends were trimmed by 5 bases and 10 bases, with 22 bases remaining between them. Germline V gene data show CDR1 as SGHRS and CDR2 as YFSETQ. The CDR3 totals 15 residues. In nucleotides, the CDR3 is TGCGCCAGCAGATCACAGGTAGGGGCAAAGGGGGAGCAGTTCTTC. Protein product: CASRSQVGAKGEQFF.

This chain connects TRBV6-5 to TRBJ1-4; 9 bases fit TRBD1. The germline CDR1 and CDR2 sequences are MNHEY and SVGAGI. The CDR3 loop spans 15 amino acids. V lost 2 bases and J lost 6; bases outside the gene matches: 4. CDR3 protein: CASSYGTGKYEKLFF. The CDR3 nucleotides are TGTGCCAGCAGTTACGGGACAGGGAAATATGAAAAACTGTTTTTT.

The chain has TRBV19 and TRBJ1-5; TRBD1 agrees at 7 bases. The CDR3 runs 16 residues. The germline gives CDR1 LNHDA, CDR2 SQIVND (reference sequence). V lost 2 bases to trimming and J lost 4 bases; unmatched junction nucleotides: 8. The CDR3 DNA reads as TGTGCCAGTAGTATACGGGACAGACGGCGTAATCAGCCCCAGCATTTT. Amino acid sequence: CASSIRDRRRNQPQHF.

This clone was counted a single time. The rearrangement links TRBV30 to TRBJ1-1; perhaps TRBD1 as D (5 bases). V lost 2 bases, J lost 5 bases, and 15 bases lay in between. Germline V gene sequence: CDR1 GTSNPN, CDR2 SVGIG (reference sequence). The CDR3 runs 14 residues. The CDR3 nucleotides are TGTGCCTGGAGTTTGGACGGCGGGGGAACTGAAGCTTTCTTT. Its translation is CAWSLDGGGTEAFF.

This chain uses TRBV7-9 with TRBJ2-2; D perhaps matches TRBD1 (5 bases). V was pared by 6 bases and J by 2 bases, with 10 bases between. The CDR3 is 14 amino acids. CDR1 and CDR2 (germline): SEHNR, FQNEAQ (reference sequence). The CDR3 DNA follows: TGTGCCAGCAGACCGACAGTTAACACCGGGGAGCTGTTTTTT. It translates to CASRPTVNTGELFF.

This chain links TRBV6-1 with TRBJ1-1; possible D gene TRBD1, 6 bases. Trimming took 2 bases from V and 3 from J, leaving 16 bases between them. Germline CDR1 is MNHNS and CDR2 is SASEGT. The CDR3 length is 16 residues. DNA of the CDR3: TGTGCCAGCAGTGAACCCGGGCTACAGGGCTACACTGAAGCTTTCTTT. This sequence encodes CASSEPGLQGYTEAFF.